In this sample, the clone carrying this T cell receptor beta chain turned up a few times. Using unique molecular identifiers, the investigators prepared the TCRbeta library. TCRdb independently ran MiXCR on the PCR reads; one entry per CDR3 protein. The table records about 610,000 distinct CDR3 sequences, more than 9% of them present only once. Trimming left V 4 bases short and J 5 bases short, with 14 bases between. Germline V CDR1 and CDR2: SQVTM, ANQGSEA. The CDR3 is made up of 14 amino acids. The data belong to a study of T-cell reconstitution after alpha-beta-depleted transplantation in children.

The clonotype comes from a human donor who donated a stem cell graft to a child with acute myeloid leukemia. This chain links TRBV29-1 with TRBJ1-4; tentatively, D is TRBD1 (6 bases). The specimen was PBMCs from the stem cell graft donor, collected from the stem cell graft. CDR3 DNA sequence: TGCAGCGTTGGAGGGGGTAGAGAAAATGAAAAACTGTTTTTT. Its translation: CSVGGGRENEKLFF.